The sequence of this TCR beta chain was determined in a study of T cell clones after liver transplantation. Overall study context: A pre-transplant mixed lymphocyte reaction with TCRbeta sequencing defined graft-donor-reactive clones followed in post-transplant blood.

The germline gives CDR1 LNHDA, CDR2 SQIVND (reference sequence). Trimming pared 4 bases from V and 9 bases from J, leaving 16 bases between. CDR3 size: 14 residues. Only in-frame clones appear in the TCRdb table, and some are missing; sequencing was by immunoSEQ multiplex PCR. The table shows about 120,000 clones, with around nine tenths occurring only once. The source of this sequence is a human patient who received a liver transplant. These T cells may partly come from the graft donor. The chain carries TRBV19 and TRBJ2-4, with D possibly TRBD2 on 6 matching bases. Here the sequenced sample was CD4+ T cells from blood, taken 12 months after liver transplant. The chain's CDR3 is CASSSQGLPSIQYF. CDR3 coding DNA: TGTGCCAGTAGTAGCCAGGGACTGCCTAGCATTCAGTACTTC. The full variable domain, its missing parts supplied by reference TRBV19 and TRBJ2-4, is DGGITQSPKYLFRKEGQNVTLSCEQNLNHDAMYWYRQDPGQGLRLIYYSQIVNDFQKGDIAEGYSVSREKKESFPLTVTSAQKNPTAFYLCASSSQGLPSIQYFGAGTRLSVL.